The clone carrying this T cell receptor beta chain has just a few counts. This CDR3 has 15 amino acids. Trimming stripped 1 base from V and 0 bases from J, with 5 bases between. Germline loops: CDR1 SGDLS, CDR2 YYNGEE. Each CDR3 protein gets one entry after TCRdb re-called the RT-PCR reads with MiXCR. Among about 700,000 distinct CDR3 sequences listed, 14% were seen once. The sequence came from a female donor in good health, serving as a healthy control. The chain is built from TRBV9 and TRBJ2-6; D is unclear. Sequenced input: memory CD4+ T cells from blood. Here the CDR3 DNA reads TGTGCCAGCAGCGTATGGAACTCTGGGGCCAACGTCCTGACTTTC. This translates into CASSVWNSGANVLTF.